This is a list of T cell receptor beta chains from one sample in a study of T cell repertoires in cytomegalovirus infection. TCRdb fed the reads into MiXCR, producing one record per CDR3 protein. The sample consists of some 150,000 distinct CDR3 sequences, 6.5% of them appearing once. The material sequenced was PBMCs. The receptor set was obtained from a human donor in good health (CMV status not recorded). Some clones in this sample may be carry-over from other donors' samples. CDR3s include the opening cysteine and the closing phenylalanine or tryptophan. A D gene is named only where the DNA matches it firmly. Size values are once, few and many counts, or a class for expanded clones, and some rows have none.

abundance,v_gene,d_gene,j_gene,CDR3nt,CDR3aa
NA,TRBV4-1,TRBD1,TRBJ1-2,TGCGCCAGCAGCCAGCGGACAGGGGGGAACTATGGCTACACCTTC,CASSQRTGGNYGYTF
many,TRBV20-1,TRBD1,TRBJ1-5,TGCAGTGCTTTTACAGGGGTTGGCAATCAGCCCCAGCATTTT,CSAFTGVGNQPQHF
many,TRBV7-2,NA,TRBJ2-1,TGTGCCAGCAGCGTCCACGGTGTGGGCAATGAGCAGTTCTTC,CASSVHGVGNEQFF
few,TRBV4-2,NA,TRBJ1-3,TGTGCCAGCAGCCAGCTCACCCAGGGCTCTGGAAACACCATATATTTT,CASSQLTQGSGNTIYF
many,TRBV7-2,NA,TRBJ2-7,TGTGCCAGCAGCTTATTCAGGTTTAAGACCTACGAGCAGTACTTC,CASSLFRFKTYEQYF
many,TRBV20-1,TRBD2,TRBJ2-3,TGCAGTGCTAGCGGGGGGGAAGACCCGGACACAGATACGCAGTATTTT,CSASGGEDPDTDTQYF
many,TRBV6-1,TRBD1,TRBJ1-1,TGTGCCAGCAGTGAAATGGGACAGCGCGAAGCTTTCTTT,CASSEMGQREAFF
many,TRBV7-2,NA,TRBJ2-5,TGTGCCAGCAGCTTCGAGGGTTCGCAAGAGACCCAGTACTTC,CASSFEGSQETQYF
many,TRBV6-2/TRBV6-3,TRBD1,TRBJ1-6,TGTGCCAGCAGAGTGGGACAGCTTAAGAGTCACTCCCTCCACTTT,CASRVGQLKSHSLHF
many,TRBV12-3/TRBV12-4,NA,TRBJ1-6,TGTGCCAGCAGCCCCGGACAGAGATCCTATAATTCACCCCTCCACTTT,CASSPGQRSYNSPLHF
few,TRBV7-2,NA,TRBJ1-6,TGTGCCAGCAGCTTAAAATCACCCCTCCACTTT,CASSLKSPLHF
few,TRBV5-4,NA,TRBJ1-4,TGTGCCAGCAGCTTGGGGCCTCAAAATGAAAAACTGTTTTTT,CASSLGPQNEKLFF
medium-sized,TRBV7-2,TRBD1,TRBJ1-5,TGTGCCAGCAGCGCGCACAGGGGTAGCAATCAGCCCCAGCATTTT,CASSAHRGSNQPQHF
few,TRBV28,NA,TRBJ2-5,TGTGCCAGCAGTTTAGGGGGCAAGACCCAGTACTTC,CASSLGGKTQYF
many,TRBV5-6,NA,TRBJ2-5,TGTGCCAGCAGCGCCCCAGGAGTGGAGACCCAGTACTTC,CASSAPGVETQYF
NA,TRBV23-1,NA,TRBJ2-5,TGCGCCAGCAGTCAATCTCCCAGCGTGGAGACCCAGTACTTC,CASSQSPSVETQYF
many,TRBV7-2,TRBD2,TRBJ2-5,TGTGCCAGCAGCGTCCTACTAGCGGCCCAAGAGACCCAGTACTTC,CASSVLLAAQETQYF
many,TRBV7-2,NA,TRBJ2-5,TGTGCCAGCAGCTTAAACGCGGGATACACAGGGGCAACCCAGTACTTC,CASSLNAGYTGATQYF
many,TRBV6-1,TRBD1,TRBJ1-2,TGTGCCAGCCGGGACAGCGATAACTATGGCTACACCTTC,CASRDSDNYGYTF
many,TRBV28,NA,TRBJ2-5,TGTGCCAGCAGTTTAGGCCGGGGGATTGCGGAGACCCAGTACTTC,CASSLGRGIAETQYF
NA,TRBV5-6,NA,TRBJ2-2,TGTGCCAGCAGCTACGCAGGGTTAGGAAACACCGGGGAGCTGTTTTTT,CASSYAGLGNTGELFF
many,TRBV11-2,NA,TRBJ1-3,TGTGCCAGCAGCTTAGGGTCGGCGAACTCTGGAAACACCATATATTTT,CASSLGSANSGNTIYF